This T cell receptor (beta chain) was found in a study of cytomegalovirus exposure and HLA in healthy donors. Study results and limitations: Segments of the TCR beta V type were, in most cases, productive about 90% or about 30% of the time in an earlier analysis. Listed as cytomegalovirus-associated were 170 or so TCR beta chains. Per published accounts, TCR beta sequences correctly predicted the HLA-A and HLA-B alleles of most subjects.

Primers for the PCR totalled 60 Vbeta and 13 Jbeta. Measured with immunoSEQ multiplex PCR; TCRdb has only the in-frame clones, and not every one. The sample records 100,000 to 150,000 clones, about 80% being singletons. The germline gives CDR1 MNHNS, CDR2 SASEGT. The CDR3 is 17 residues long. V shed 3 bases, J shed 1 base, and the junction held 6 bases outside the gene matches. On this clone itself: The antigen remains unidentified.

Source material: PBMCs. The TCR originated in a young man in good health and CMV-seronegative. The chain employs TRBV6-1 and TRBJ2-6; 7 bases are shared with TRBD1. CDR3 loop: CASSDRGLGSGANVLTF. The CDR3 nucleotides read TGTGCCAGCAGTGACAGGGGGTTAGGATCTGGGGCCAACGTCCTGACTTTC.